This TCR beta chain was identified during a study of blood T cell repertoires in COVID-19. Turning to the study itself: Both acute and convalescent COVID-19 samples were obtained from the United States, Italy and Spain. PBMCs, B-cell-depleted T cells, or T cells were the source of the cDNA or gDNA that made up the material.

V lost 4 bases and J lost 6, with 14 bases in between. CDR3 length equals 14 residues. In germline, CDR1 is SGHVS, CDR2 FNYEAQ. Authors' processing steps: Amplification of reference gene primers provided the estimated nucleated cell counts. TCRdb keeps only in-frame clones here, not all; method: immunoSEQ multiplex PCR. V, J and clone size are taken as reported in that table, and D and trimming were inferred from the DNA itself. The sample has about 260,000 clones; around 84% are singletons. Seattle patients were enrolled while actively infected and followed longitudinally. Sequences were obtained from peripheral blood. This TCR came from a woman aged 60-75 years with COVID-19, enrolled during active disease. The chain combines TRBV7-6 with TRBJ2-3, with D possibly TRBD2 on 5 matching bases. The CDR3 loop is CASSYRRPSDTQYF. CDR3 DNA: TGTGCCAGCAGCTATAGGAGGCCCTCGGATACGCAGTATTTT.